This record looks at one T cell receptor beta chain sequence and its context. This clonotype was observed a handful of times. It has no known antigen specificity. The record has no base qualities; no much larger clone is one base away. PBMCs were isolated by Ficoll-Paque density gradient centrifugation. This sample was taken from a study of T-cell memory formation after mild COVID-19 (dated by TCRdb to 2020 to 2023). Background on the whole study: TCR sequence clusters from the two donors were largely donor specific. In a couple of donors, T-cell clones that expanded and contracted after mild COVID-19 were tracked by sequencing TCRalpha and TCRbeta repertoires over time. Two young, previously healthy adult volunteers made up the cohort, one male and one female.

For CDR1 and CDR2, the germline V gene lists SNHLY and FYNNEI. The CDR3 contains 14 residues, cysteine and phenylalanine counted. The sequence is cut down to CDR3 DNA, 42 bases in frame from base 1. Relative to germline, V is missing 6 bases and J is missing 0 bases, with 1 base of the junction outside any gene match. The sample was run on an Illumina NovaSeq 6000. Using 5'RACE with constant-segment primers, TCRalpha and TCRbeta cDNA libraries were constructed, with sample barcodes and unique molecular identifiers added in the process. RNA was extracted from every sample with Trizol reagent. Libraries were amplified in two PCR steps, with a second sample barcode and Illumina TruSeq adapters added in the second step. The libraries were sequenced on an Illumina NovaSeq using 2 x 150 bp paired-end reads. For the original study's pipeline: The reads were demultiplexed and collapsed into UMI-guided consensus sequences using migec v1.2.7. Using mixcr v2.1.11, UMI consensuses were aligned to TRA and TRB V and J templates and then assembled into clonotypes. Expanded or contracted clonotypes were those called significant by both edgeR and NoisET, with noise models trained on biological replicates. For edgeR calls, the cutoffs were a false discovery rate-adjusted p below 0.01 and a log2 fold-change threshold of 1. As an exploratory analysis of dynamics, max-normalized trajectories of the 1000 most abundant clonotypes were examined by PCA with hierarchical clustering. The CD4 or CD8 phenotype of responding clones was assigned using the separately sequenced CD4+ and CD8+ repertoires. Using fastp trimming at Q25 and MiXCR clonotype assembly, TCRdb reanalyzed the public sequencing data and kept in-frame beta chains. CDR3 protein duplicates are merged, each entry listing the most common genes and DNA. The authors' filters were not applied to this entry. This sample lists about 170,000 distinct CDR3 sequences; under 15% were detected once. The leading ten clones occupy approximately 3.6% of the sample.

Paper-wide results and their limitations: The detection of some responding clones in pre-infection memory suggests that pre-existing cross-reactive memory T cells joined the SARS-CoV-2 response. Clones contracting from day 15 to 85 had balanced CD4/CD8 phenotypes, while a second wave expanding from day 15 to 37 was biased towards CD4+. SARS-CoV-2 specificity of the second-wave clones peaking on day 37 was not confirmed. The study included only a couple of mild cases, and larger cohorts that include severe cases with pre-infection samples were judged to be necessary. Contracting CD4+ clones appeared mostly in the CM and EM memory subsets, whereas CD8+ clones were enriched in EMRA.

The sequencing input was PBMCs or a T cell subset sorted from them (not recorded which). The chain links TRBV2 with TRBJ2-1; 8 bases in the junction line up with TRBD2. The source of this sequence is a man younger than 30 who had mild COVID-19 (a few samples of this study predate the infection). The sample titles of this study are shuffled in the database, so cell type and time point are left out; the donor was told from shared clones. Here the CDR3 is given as CASRAGGSYNEQFF. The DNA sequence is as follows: TGTGCCAGCAGGGCGGGGGGCTCCTACAATGAGCAGTTCTTC.